These 3 T cell receptor beta chains share one sample of origin, sequenced in a study of post-analysis software for immune sequencing data (dated by TCRdb to the mid-2010s). General findings and caveats noted by the study authors: Significantly higher frequencies in patients than in controls were found for a handful of TRBV segments, including TRBV5-6, TRBV5-1 and TRBV20-1.

Receptors were amplified or captured by PCR. TCRdb shows the sequencer as Illumina HiSeq 2500. To reduce PCR and sequencing biases, unique molecular identifiers were built into the TCR beta cDNA libraries. TCRdb ran its own pipeline on the public reads, namely fastp trimming at Q25 and MiXCR clone calling, and kept in-frame beta chains. Merged by CDR3 protein, the rows form single entries marked with the most common genes and DNA. This sample comprises 750,000 to 950,000 distinct CDR3 sequences, roughly half of them detected only once. The ten top clones hold approximately 4.3% of the sample. Their specific antigens are unknown. The specimen sequenced was blood. The receptors were sampled from a girl aged 5-17 years with multiple sclerosis.

This chain uses TRBV5-1 with TRBJ1-2; TRBD1 matches 9 bases. There are 15 residues in the CDR3. The V and J ends lost 0 bases and 6 bases, in that order; junction bases with no gene match: 6. Germline assignment: CDR1 SGHRS and CDR2 YFSETQ. In nucleotides, the CDR3 is TGCGCCAGCAGCTTGGAGGGGACAGGGAACGATGGCTACACCTTC. Translated, it gives CASSLEGTGNDGYTF.

This sequence joins TRBV20-1 and TRBJ1-2; a weak D match, TRBD1 (6 bases). The CDR3 is made up of 13 amino acids. V shed 1 base and J shed 4 bases, with 10 bases lying between them. Germline assignment: CDR1 DFQATT and CDR2 SNEGSKA (reference sequence). Here the CDR3 DNA reads TGCAGTGCTAGAGCGGAAGGGGGCTATGGCTACACCTTC. Translated, it gives CSARAEGGYGYTF.

The chain joins TRBV2 to TRBJ1-1, with D perhaps TRBD1 (5 bases). The germline V gene encodes CDR1 SNHLY and CDR2 FYNNEI. This CDR3 spans 11 amino acids. V lost 7 bases to trimming and J lost 8 bases, with 11 bases between them. The CDR3 DNA sequence: TGTGCCAGCAATGGGGCCAGGGAAGCTTTCTTT. This encodes CASNGAREAFF.